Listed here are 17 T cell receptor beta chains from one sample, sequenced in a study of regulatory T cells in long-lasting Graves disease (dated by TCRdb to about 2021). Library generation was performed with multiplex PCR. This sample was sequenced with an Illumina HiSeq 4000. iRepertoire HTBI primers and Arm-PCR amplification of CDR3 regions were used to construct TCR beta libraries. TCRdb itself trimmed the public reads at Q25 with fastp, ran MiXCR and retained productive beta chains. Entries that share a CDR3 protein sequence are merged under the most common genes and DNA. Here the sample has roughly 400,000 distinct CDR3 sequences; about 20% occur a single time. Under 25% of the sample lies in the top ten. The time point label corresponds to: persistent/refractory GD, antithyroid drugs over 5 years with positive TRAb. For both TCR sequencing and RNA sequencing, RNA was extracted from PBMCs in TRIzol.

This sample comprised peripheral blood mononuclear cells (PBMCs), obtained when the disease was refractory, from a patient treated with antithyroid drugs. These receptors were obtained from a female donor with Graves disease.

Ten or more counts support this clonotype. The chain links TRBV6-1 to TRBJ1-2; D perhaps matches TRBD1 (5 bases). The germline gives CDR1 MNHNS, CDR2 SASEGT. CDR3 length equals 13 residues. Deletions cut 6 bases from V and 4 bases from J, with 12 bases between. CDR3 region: CASRGRQFYGYTF. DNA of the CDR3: TGTGCCAGCAGAGGCCGACAGTTCTATGGCTACACCTTC.

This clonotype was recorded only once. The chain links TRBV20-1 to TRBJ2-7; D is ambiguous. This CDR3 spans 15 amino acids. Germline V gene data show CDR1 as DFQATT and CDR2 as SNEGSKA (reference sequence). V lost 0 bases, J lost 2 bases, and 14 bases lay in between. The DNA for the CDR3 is TGCAGTGCTAGAGAGGGTGGAACCACCACCTACGAGCAGTACTTC. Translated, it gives CSAREGGTTTYEQYF.

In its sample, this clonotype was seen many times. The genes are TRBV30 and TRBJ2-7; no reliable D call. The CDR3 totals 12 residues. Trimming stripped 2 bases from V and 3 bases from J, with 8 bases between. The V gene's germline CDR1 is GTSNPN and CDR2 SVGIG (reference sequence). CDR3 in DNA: TGTGCCTGGAGTTCCGGTTTCTACGAGCAGTACTTC. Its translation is CAWSSGFYEQYF.

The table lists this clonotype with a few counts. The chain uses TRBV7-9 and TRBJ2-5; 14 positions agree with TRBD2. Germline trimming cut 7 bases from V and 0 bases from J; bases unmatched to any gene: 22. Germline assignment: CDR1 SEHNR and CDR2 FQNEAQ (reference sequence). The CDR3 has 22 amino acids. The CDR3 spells CASTRSGLAGVRTSRNQETQYF. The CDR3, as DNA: TGTGCCAGCACCCGATCGGGACTAGCGGGAGTGAGAACTAGTCGGAACCAAGAGACCCAGTACTTC.

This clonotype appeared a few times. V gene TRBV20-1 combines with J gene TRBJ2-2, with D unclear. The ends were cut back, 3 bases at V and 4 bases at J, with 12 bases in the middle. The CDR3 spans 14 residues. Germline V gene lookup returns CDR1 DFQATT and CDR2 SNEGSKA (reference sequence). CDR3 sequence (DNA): TGCAGTGCTAGTTCCCCCCCCAGCACCGGGGAGCTGTTTTTT. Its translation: CSASSPPSTGELFF.

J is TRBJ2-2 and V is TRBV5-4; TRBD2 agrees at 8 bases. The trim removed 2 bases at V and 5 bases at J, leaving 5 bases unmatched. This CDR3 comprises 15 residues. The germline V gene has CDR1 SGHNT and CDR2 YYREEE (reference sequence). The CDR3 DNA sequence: TGTGCCAGCAGCTTTGGCGGGGGGCCAACCGGGGAGCTGTTTTTT. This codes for CASSFGGGPTGELFF. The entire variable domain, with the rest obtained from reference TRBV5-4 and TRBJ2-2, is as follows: ETGVTQSPTHLIKTRGQQVTLRCSSQSGHNTVSWYQQALGQGPQFIFQYYREEENGRGNFPPRFSGLQFPNYSSELNVNALELDDSALYLCASSFGGGPTGELFFGEGSRLTVL.

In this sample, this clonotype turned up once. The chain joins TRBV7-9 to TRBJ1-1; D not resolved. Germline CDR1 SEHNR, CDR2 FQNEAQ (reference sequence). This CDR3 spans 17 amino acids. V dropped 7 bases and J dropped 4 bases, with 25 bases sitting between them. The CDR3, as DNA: TGTGCCAGCACCATTACGGACCTTCTCGGGAGTGGCACTGAAGCTTTCTTT. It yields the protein CASTITDLLGSGTEAFF.

The CDR3 coding sequence is TGTGCCAGCAGCTTAACGACGGGGGCTGGAAACACCATATATTTT. Residues: CASSLTTGAGNTIYF. The V and J genes are TRBV7-3 and TRBJ1-3; TRBD1 might be the D (5 bases). Germline CDR1 and CDR2: SGHTA and FQGTGA. V lost 0 bases and J lost 2, with 8 bases in between. This CDR3 has 15 residues.

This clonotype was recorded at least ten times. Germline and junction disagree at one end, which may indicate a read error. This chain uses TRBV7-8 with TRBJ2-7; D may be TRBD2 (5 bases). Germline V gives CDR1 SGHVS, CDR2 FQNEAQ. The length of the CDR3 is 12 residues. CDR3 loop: CASSLAIVEQYF. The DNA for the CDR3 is TGTGCCAGCAGCCTAGCAATCGTTGAGCAGTACTTC.

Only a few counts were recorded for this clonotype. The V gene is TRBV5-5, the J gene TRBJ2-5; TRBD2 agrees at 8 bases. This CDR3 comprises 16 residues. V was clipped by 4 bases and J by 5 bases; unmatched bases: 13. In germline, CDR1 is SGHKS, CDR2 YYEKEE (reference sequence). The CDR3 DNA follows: TGTGCCAGCAGCCTAACCTCACCGGGAGGGTCGGAGACCCAGTACTTC. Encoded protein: CASSLTSPGGSETQYF.

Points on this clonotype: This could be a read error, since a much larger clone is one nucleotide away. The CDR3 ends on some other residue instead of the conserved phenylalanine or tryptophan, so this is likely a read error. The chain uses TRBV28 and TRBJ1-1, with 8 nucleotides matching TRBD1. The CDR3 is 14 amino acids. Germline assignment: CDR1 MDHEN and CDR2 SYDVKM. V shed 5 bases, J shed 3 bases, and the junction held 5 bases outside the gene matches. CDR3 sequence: CASSDTGGYTEAFL. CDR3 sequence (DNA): TGTGCCAGCAGTGATACAGGGGGTTACACTGAAGCTTTCTTG.

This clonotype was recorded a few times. The CDR3 nucleotides read TGTGCCAGCACTCCCTGGGGGGGCGGCTCCTACAATGAGCAGTTCTTC. This translates into CASTPWGGGSYNEQFF. The chain couples TRBV12-3 or TRBV12-4 to TRBJ2-1; D may be TRBD2 (7 bases). This CDR3 is built from 16 residues. The V end was cut by 7 bases, the J end by 0 bases, with 16 bases between.

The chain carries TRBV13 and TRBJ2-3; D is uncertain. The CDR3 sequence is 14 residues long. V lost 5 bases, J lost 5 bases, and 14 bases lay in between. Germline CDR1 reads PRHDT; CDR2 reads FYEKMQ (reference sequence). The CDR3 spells CASSTARAVDTQYF. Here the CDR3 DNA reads TGTGCCAGCAGCACGGCTCGAGCTGTAGATACGCAGTATTTT.

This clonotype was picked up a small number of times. CDR3 sequence (DNA): TGTGCCAGCAGCTTAGAGACAGGCAGGGAATGGCTTGAGCAGTTCTTC. It specifies CASSLETGREWLEQFF. V usage is TRBV7-2 and J usage is TRBJ2-1; possibly TRBD1 for D (6 bases). Trimming pared 1 base from V and 9 bases from J, leaving 19 bases between. The CDR3 is 16 residues long. Germline CDR1 SGHTA, CDR2 FQGNSA.

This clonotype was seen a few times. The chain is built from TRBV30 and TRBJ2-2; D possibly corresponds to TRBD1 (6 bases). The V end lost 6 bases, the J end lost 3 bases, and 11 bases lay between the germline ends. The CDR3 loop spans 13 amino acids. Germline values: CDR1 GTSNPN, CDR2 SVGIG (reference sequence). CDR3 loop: CACDRTYTGELFF. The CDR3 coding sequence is TGTGCCTGCGACAGGACTTACACCGGGGAGCTGTTTTTT.

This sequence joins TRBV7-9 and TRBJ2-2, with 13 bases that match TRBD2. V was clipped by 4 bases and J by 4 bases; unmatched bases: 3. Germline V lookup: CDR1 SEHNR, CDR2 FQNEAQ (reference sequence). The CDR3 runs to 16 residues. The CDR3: CASSSRTSGSTGELFF. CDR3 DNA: TGTGCCAGCAGCTCGCGGACTAGCGGGAGCACCGGGGAGCTGTTTTTT.

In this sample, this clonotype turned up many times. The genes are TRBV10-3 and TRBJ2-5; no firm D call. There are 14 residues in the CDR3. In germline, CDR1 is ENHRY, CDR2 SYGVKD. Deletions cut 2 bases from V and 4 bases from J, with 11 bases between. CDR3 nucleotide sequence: TGTGCCATCAGTGAGATCAGGACGGGAGAGACCCAGTACTTC. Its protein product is CAISEIRTGETQYF.